Listed here are 14 T cell receptor beta chains from one sample, sequenced in a study of response to subunit inactivated influenza vaccine. MiXCR, applied by TCRdb to the RT-PCR reads, yields one record per CDR3 protein. The repertoire holds approximately 490,000 distinct CDR3 sequences, with around 7.7% as singletons. Sample: PBMCs from blood, taken roughly 24 months after vaccination. These TCRs come from a man in his fifties or sixties who received an inactivated influenza vaccine.

The sample holds many counts of this clonotype. The chain links TRBV5-1 to TRBJ1-1, with D tentatively TRBD1 (5 bases). CDR3 length: 15 residues. Germline CDR1 and CDR2: SGHRS and YFSETQ. V was shortened by 5 bases and J by 1 base, with 15 bases between the two germline ends. The CDR3 protein is CASRHTGTQNTEAFF. The CDR3 bases are TGCGCCAGCAGACATACCGGGACCCAGAACACTGAAGCTTTCTTT. Based on the CDR3 plus reference TRBV5-1 and TRBJ1-1, the full variable domain is KAGVTQTPRYLIKTRGQQVTLSCSPISGHRSVSWYQQTPGQGLQFLFEYFSETQRNKGNFPGRFSGRQFSNSRSEMNVSTLELGDSALYLCASRHTGTQNTEAFFGQGTRLTVV.

This clonotype was observed many times. This chain connects TRBV29-1 to TRBJ2-1; D not resolved. Germline CDR1 and CDR2: SQVTM and ANQGSEA. There are 13 residues in the CDR3. The ends were cut back, 3 bases at V and 3 bases at J, with 9 bases in the middle. CDR3 loop: CSVEVQFYNEQFF. CDR3 DNA sequence: TGCAGCGTTGAGGTCCAGTTCTACAATGAGCAGTTCTTC.

This clonotype was counted ten times or more. The chain recombines TRBV5-5 with TRBJ1-2, with 7 bases fitting TRBD1. CDR1 and CDR2 from the germline V gene are SGHKS and YYEKEE (reference sequence). Trimming removed 5 bases from V and 5 bases from J; junction bases left unmatched: 12. This CDR3 comprises 15 residues. The CDR3 protein is CASRSGTVGLYGYTF. The CDR3 DNA is TGTGCCAGCAGGAGCGGGACAGTGGGTTTGTATGGCTACACCTTC.

Many counts were recorded for this clonotype. The rearrangement uses TRBV5-1 and TRBJ2-5, with 7 bases lining up with TRBD1. V trimming: 1 base; J trimming: 2 bases; junction bases outside the gene matches: 5. The germline gives CDR1 SGHRS, CDR2 YFSETQ. This CDR3 is 15 amino acids long. The CDR3 region is CASSLQQGSQETQYF. The CDR3 DNA follows: TGCGCCAGCAGCTTGCAACAGGGGTCTCAAGAGACCCAGTACTTC.

The chain joins TRBV19 to TRBJ2-3, with D hard to call. There are 17 residues in the CDR3. Trimming removed 7 bases from V and 0 bases from J, with 20 bases in between. Germline lookup yields CDR1 LNHDA and CDR2 SQIVND (reference sequence). CDR3 loop: CASITIKVHLSTDTQYF. DNA of the CDR3: TGTGCCAGTATCACAATCAAGGTCCACCTTAGCACAGATACGCAGTATTTT.

The CDR3 protein is CSARGQAFNQPQHF. CDR3 nucleotide sequence: TGCAGTGCTAGAGGGCAGGCGTTCAATCAGCCCCAGCATTTT. The gene calls are TRBV20-1 and TRBJ1-5; D gene ambiguous. V lost 1 base and J lost 3, with 10 bases in between. CDR1 DFQATT and CDR2 SNEGSKA come from the germline V gene (reference sequence). The CDR3 has 14 residues.

This clonotype was observed many times. The rearrangement uses TRBV6-2 or TRBV6-3 and TRBJ2-3; D remains unclear. The V end lost 6 bases, the J end lost 4 bases, and 11 bases lay between the germline ends. The CDR3 spans 13 residues. In germline, CDR1 is MNHEY, CDR2 SVGEGT. The CDR3 coding sequence is TGTGCCAGCAGAAGCCCCGGTCCAGATACGCAGTATTTT. This gives the protein CASRSPGPDTQYF.

Concerning this clonotype: A much larger clone sits a single nucleotide away, making a read error possible. This sequence joins TRBV2 and TRBJ2-2; 8 bases align to TRBD2. CDR3 length: 15 amino acids. The V gene's germline CDR1 is SNHLY and CDR2 FYNNEI. The CDR3 nucleotides read TGTGCCAGCCACCCCCCGGGAGGGCCGACCGGGGTGCTGTTTTTT. It is translated as CASHPPGGPTGVLFF. Based on the CDR3 plus reference TRBV2 and TRBJ2-2, the full variable domain is EPEVTQTPSHQVTQMGQEVILRCVPISNHLYFYWYRQILGQKVEFLVSFYNNEISEKSEIFDDQFSVERPDGSNFTLKIRSTKLEDSAMYFCASHPPGGPTGVLFFGEGSRLTVL.

In its sample, this clonotype was seen many times. This chain joins TRBV18 and TRBJ1-1; D call uncertain. There are 17 residues in the CDR3. Trimming removed 0 bases at V and 4 bases at J, with 18 bases between. Germline-derived CDR1 and CDR2 are KGHSH and LQKENI. The CDR3 here is CASSPPNSMTRTTEAFF. The CDR3 DNA reads TGTGCCAGCTCACCACCTAATAGCATGACCCGGACCACTGAAGCTTTCTTT.

J is TRBJ2-5 and V is TRBV15, with a tentative D call TRBD2 (6 bases). This CDR3 is 18 amino acids long. V was cut by 0 bases and J by 4 bases, with 21 bases left in between. Germline-derived CDR1 and CDR2 are LNHNV and YYDKDF (reference sequence). The CDR3 nucleotides are TGTGCCACCAGCAGAGATCTCTCCCGGCGGGGACGCCCAGAGACCCAGTACTTC. It translates to CATSRDLSRRGRPETQYF.

This clonotype has at least ten counts. The CDR3 protein is CASSGRFGALHF. CDR3 bases: TGTGCCAGCAGTGGCCGGTTCGGAGCCCTCCACTTT. This chain links TRBV6-2 or TRBV6-3 with TRBJ1-6; D call uncertain. The germline V gene has CDR1 MNHEY and CDR2 SVGEGT. V was pared by 5 bases and J by 14 bases, with 13 bases between. The CDR3 runs to 12 residues.

This rearrangement joins TRBV4-3 to TRBJ2-7; 10 positions agree with TRBD2. Germline trimming cut 3 bases from V and 7 bases from J; bases unmatched to any gene: 12. From germline, CDR1 is LGHNA and CDR2 YSLEER. This CDR3 has 16 residues. CDR3 residues: CASSHKGLAGAGEQYF. The CDR3, as DNA: TGCGCCAGCAGCCACAAGGGGCTAGCGGGAGCGGGGGAGCAGTACTTC.

The rearrangement joins TRBV7-3 to TRBJ2-7, with TRBD2 as a possible D gene (6 bases). V lost 5 bases, J lost 12 bases, and 26 bases lay in between. Germline V gives CDR1 SGHTA, CDR2 FQGTGA. The CDR3 is 15 residues long. The CDR3 loop is CASSPPLRDSKRAYF. The CDR3 DNA sequence: TGTGCCAGCAGCCCACCACTCCGGGACTCCAAACGCGCGTACTTC.

This clonotype has a handful of counts. The chain carries TRBV12-3 or TRBV12-4 and TRBJ2-1; D may match TRBD1 or TRBD2 (6 bases each). The germline V and J ends were trimmed by 5 bases and 3 bases, with 14 bases remaining between them. CDR3 length: 15 residues. Here the CDR3 reads CASSRTGGLYNEQFF. CDR3 nucleotide sequence: TGTGCCAGCAGTAGGACCGGGGGCCTCTACAATGAGCAGTTCTTC.